Included here is one T cell receptor (beta chain) sequence, with context. CDR3 length: 16 residues. The ends were cut back, 1 base at V and 0 bases at J, with 11 bases in the middle. The germline CDR1 and CDR2 sequences are KGHSH and LQKENI. This sample stems from a study of blood T cell repertoires in COVID-19. The participants were between about 18 and 100 years old and came from about two dozen US areas. Participants had their cohort set by participant-reported clinical history. Sequencing was performed with immunoSEQ multiplex PCR; in TCRdb, only in-frame clones are kept and a portion is missing. The profile covers approximately 250,000 clones, with about 90% appearing a single time and about 4% taken by the ten largest.

This sequence originates from a woman in her 30s with acute COVID-19. The chain recombines TRBV18 with TRBJ2-3; perhaps TRBD1 as D (6 bases). Sequenced: PBMCs or T cells enriched from blood (not recorded which). CDR3 sequence reads: CASSPRGDRSTDTQYF. CDR3 sequence (DNA): TGTGCCAGCTCACCACGAGGAGACAGGAGCACAGATACGCAGTATTTT.